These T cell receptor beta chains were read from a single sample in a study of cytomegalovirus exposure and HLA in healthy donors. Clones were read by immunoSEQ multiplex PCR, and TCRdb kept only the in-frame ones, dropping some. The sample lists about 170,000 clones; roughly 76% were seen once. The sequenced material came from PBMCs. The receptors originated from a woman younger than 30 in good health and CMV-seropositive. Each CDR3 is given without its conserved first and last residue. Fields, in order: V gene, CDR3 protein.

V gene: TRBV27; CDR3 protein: ASSLGQGTYNEQF
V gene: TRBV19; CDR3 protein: ASSLRRGVTYEQY
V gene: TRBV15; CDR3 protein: ATSTGTGVFYEQY
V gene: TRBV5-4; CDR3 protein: ASSLSLAGGYGDTQY
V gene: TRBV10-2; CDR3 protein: ASSESSGNTEAF
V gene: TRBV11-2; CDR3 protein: ASSWDRGSMGLAKNIQY
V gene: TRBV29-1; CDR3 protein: SVRFNEKLF
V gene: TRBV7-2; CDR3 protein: ASSLRGGMNNSPLH
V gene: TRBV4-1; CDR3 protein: ASSQGRGGANYGYT
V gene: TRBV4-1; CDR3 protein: ASSLQGVANEKLF
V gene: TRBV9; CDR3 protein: ASSVGNRNTEAF
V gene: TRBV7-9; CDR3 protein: ASSDYGEYQGHEQF
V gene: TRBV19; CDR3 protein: ASSPRLRGGGYT
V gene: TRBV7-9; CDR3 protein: ASGTENTGELF
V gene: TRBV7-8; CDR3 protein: ASSLWAGTGRGELF
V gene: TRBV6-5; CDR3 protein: ASSPGGYGYT
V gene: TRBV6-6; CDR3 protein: ASSATSGGSYEQY
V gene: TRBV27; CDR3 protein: ASSASRYNSPLH
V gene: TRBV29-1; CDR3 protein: SGKTGPDTEAF
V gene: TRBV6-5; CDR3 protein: ASSLRGPYNSPLH
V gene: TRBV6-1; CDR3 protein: ASSVQNTKNIQY
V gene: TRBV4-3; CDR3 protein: ASSPGTSGGAGGELF
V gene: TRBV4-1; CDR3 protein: ASSLGQGGTNEKLF
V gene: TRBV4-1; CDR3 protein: ASSQELGGSGNTIY
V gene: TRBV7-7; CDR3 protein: ASSALRSSYNSPLH
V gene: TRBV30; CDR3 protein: AWSVRGWGTGELF
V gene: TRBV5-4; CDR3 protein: ASSLPGRAYEQY
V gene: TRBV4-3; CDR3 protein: ASSLGTGENQPQH
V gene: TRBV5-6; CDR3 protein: ASSLERGSWGYT
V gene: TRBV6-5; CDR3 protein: ASSYSMGQNTGELF
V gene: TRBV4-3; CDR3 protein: ASSQGVRAYGYT
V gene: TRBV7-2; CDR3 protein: ASTPDGGGNQPQH
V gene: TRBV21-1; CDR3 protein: ASSNSQGAHEQY
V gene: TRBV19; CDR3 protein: ASSIGVQGLTEAF
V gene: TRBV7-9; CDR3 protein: ASDKSAGGGVSETQY
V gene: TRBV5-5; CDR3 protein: ASSFPGSYNSPLH
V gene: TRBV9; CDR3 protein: ASSPTGTGYSPLH
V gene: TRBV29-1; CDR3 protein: SARDTTNYGYT
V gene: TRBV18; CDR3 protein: ASSLTRGQGNTEAF
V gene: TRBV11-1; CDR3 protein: ASSQMTGRETQY
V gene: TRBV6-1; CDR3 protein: ASRDRGAMNTEAF
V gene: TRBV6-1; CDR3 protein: ASSPGLFGEQY
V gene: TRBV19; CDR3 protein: ASRQVSGNTIY
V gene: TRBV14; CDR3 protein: ASSPEDSYNEQF